Here is one TCR beta chain with its context. Its antigen remains unknown. The CDR3 extends over 14 amino acids. Germline loops: CDR1 SGHTA, CDR2 FQGNSA. V gave up 3 bases and J gave up 2 bases, with 9 bases separating them. MiXCR, run by TCRdb on the 5' RACE reads, gives a single entry per CDR3 protein. The table shows some 350,000 distinct CDR3 sequences, with roughly 9.4% occurring only once. The sample belongs to a study of T cells after yellow fever vaccination. Study observations and caveats: Some clonotypes, a small share, were shared between CD4 and CD8 compartments.

Material: PBMCs, obtained on the day of the first yellow fever vaccination. V and J are TRBV7-2 and TRBJ2-3; a weak D match, TRBD1 (7 bases). This clonotype was obtained from a man aged 18 to 30 who received the YFV17D yellow fever vaccine. The CDR3 DNA follows: TGTGCCAGCAGCTTCAGGGGGGACACAGATACGCAGTATTTT. As protein: CASSFRGDTDTQYF.